This TCR beta chain appears in the sequencing data of a study of blood T cell repertoires in COVID-19. Across the study: T cells, B-cell-depleted T cells, or PBMCs provided the cDNA or gDNA that served as material.

Profiling relied on immunoSEQ multiplex PCR, and the TCRdb table lists in-frame clones only, not all of them. The sample lists 150,000 to 200,000 clones, 65% to 85% occurring once. Germline CDR1 is MNHNS and CDR2 is SASEGT. CDR3 length: 11 residues. With regard to this clone: Germline and junction disagree at one end, which may indicate a read error.

Sequenced: peripheral blood. The chain couples TRBV6-1 to TRBJ2-5; D is unclear. The sequence was obtained from a man aged 60-69 years with active or convalescent COVID-19. The chain's CDR3 is CASSEVEIQYF. The CDR3 region has the DNA TGTGCCAGCAGTGAAGTGGAGATCCAGTACTTC.